The clone carrying this T cell receptor (beta chain) is a singleton in its sample. Antigen: not known. The germline gives CDR1 MGHDK, CDR2 SYGVNS. CDR3 length: 14 amino acids. J was trimmed by 0 bases and V by 6 bases; bases with no gene match: 4. The data were obtained in a study of cytomegalovirus exposure and HLA in healthy donors. Using immunoSEQ multiplex PCR, the repertoire was profiled, and TCRdb retains in-frame clones only, with some absent. The data show hundreds of thousands of clones, with roughly 88% seen just once and around 0.8% held by the top ten. Study observations and caveats: The majority of TCR sequences were rare, yet some public TCRs appeared in many donors. Cytomegalovirus status, reportedly, was diagnosed with high specificity and sensitivity by the classifier. It was 150 or so TCR beta chains that were listed as cytomegalovirus-associated.

This receptor was obtained from a woman between 18 and 30 years old in good health and CMV-seronegative. The rearrangement uses TRBV25-1 and TRBJ1-1; 7 bases match TRBD1. The specimen sequenced was PBMCs. CDR3 amino acids: CASRLTGLNTEAFF. CDR3 bases: TGTGCCAGCAGACTGACAGGGTTGAACACTGAAGCTTTCTTT.